Here is one TCR beta chain with its context. The CDR3 is 12 amino acids. Germline loops: CDR1 MDHEN, CDR2 SYDVKM. V dropped 8 bases and J dropped 5 bases, with 9 bases sitting between them. The sample originates from a study of blood T cell repertoires in COVID-19. This table comes from immunoSEQ multiplex PCR, and its TCRdb copy is limited to in-frame clones, with some not included. The sample includes approximately 250,000 clones, roughly 86% seen only once; the top ten take about 1.7%. The chain joins TRBV28 to TRBJ2-2, with no clear D. This TCR was sampled from a woman aged 60-75 years who had recovered from COVID-19. Sequencing input: peripheral blood. This chain's CDR3 is CASPSVTGELFF. Here the CDR3 DNA reads TGTGCCAGCCCATCAGTAACCGGGGAGCTGTTTTTT.